This T cell receptor (beta chain) is drawn from a study of shared clonotypes between healthy human individuals. Replicate PCRs for sorted subsets used roughly 200 ng DNA; this equaled tens of thousands of T cell genomes. TCRdb's copy holds only in-frame clones and misses some; the assay was immunoSEQ multiplex PCR. The data show 950,000 to 1,100,000 clones, 65% to 75% seen once. About this clone: One end of the junction is discordant with germline, which a read error may explain.

CDR1 and CDR2 (germline): KGHSH, LQKENI. The CDR3 totals 13 residues. Material for sequencing was memory CD4+ T cells sorted from blood. This sample's subset: CD45RA-negative fraction. The source is a man aged 18 to 29 in good health. The chain is built from TRBV18 and TRBJ2-5; D might be TRBD1 (6 bases). The CDR3, as DNA: TGTGCCACCTCAATGGGGGCGGGAGAGACCCAGTACTTC. Amino acid sequence: CATSMGAGETQYF.